The clone carrying this T cell receptor beta chain was picked up a small number of times. This sample was included in a study of identical twins. TCRdb reprocessed the 5' RACE reads with MiXCR, giving one entry per CDR3 protein. This sample carries nearly 900,000 distinct CDR3 sequences, roughly an eighth of them seen once, and the ten largest clones take around 1.5%. This CDR3 comprises 18 residues. V dropped 10 bases and J dropped 3 bases, with 28 bases sitting between them. These data were also reused for a study on yellow fever vaccine responses in identical twins.

This clonotype was obtained from a woman between 18 and 29 years old in good health. The chain links TRBV12-3 or TRBV12-4 to TRBJ2-1; either TRBD1 or TRBD2 may supply D (6 bases each). The sample was PBMCs. The CDR3 DNA reads TGTGCCATCTGTTTAGCGCTAATAGGAAGGGGGGACTACAATGAGCAGTTCTTC. Translated, it gives CAICLALIGRGDYNEQFF.